This record looks at one T cell receptor (beta chain) sequence and its context. The data belong to a study of blood T cell repertoires in COVID-19. Study background: Samples of COVID-19 (acute and convalescent) were obtained from the United States, Italy and Spain. The cDNA or gDNA used as material had been derived from T cells, B-cell-depleted T cells, or PBMCs.

TCRdb's table, derived via immunoSEQ multiplex PCR, lists solely in-frame clones and lacks some. This table has 250,000 to 300,000 clones, approximately 90% appearing once. Germline CDR1 and CDR2: SGDLS and YYNGEE. V lost 3 bases and J 4 bases, leaving 19 bases between the germline ends. CDR3 length: 16 amino acids. The TCR originated in a woman aged 25-40 years with COVID-19, enrolled during active disease. This chain uses TRBV9 with TRBJ1-2; no reliable D call. What was sequenced was peripheral blood. CDR3 bases: TGTGCCAGCAGCGCCGCCCCCCGGGGATTCGGCTATGGCTACACCTTC. Protein: CASSAAPRGFGYGYTF.